Below are 19 T cell receptor beta chains sequenced from a single sample in a study of CD8 T cells in Susac syndrome. RNA amounts of 0.5 to 1 ug underwent reverse transcription with random hexamers. TCRdb analysed the immunoSEQ multiplex PCR reads with MiXCR anew, one entry per CDR3 protein. In the table there are roughly 200,000 distinct CDR3 sequences, roughly 95% of which are singletons. The material sequenced was CD4+ T cells from PBMCs. Source of these receptors: a human donor with multiple sclerosis.

The chain is built from TRBV4-3 and TRBJ1-1; D is perhaps TRBD1 (5 bases). CDR1 and CDR2 (germline): LGHNA, YSLEER. V shed 0 bases and J shed 5 bases, with 7 bases lying between them. CDR3 size: 13 residues. CDR3 coding DNA: TGCGCCAGCAGCCAAGAGGGGGGAACTGAAGCTTTCTTT. The encoded protein is CASSQEGGTEAFF.

This clonotype was seen just once. DNA of the CDR3: TGTGCCAGCAGCGTTGGGACAGGGCCTTCTTCGATGGGCAAGCGGACAGATACGCAGTATTTT. Residues: CASSVGTGPSSMGKRTDTQYF. The rearrangement uses TRBV9 and TRBJ2-3; TRBD1 aligns across 9 bases. This CDR3 spans 21 amino acids. CDR1 and CDR2 from the germline V gene are SGDLS and YYNGEE. V was clipped by 2 bases and J by 3 bases; unmatched bases: 22.

This chain uses TRBV7-9 with TRBJ1-6, with unresolved D. This CDR3 is 12 amino acids long. CDR1 SEHNR and CDR2 FQNEAQ come from the germline V gene (reference sequence). V shed 7 bases and J shed 8 bases, with 9 bases lying between them. This CDR3 reads CASTWQDSPLHF. The CDR3 region has the DNA TGTGCCAGCACCTGGCAGGATTCACCCCTCCACTTT.

The J gene is TRBJ1-5, the V gene TRBV7-2, with D possibly TRBD1 on 5 matching bases. Germline loops: CDR1 SGHTA, CDR2 FQGNSA. This CDR3 has 16 residues. Trimming removed 1 base from V and 3 bases from J, with 13 bases in between. CDR3 DNA sequence: TGTGCCAGCAGCTTAGTGTTTTGGGGGAACAATCAGCCCCAGCATTTT. Its translation: CASSLVFWGNNQPQHF. The whole variable domain, remainder taken from reference TRBV7-2 and TRBJ1-5, is GAGVSQSPSNKVTEKGKDVELRCDPISGHTALYWYRQSLGQGLEFLIYFQGNSAPDKSGLPSDRFSAERTGGSVSTLTIQRTQQEDSAVYLCASSLVFWGNNQPQHFGDGTRLSIL.

Only one count was recorded for this clonotype. This chain links TRBV4-1 with TRBJ2-1; no reliable D call. This CDR3 comprises 15 residues. CDR1 and CDR2 (germline): MGHRA, YSYEKL. Trimming left V 0 bases short and J 4 bases short, with 10 bases between. This chain's CDR3 is CASSQEETSYNEQFF. The CDR3 nucleotides read TGCGCCAGCAGCCAAGAAGAGACATCTTACAATGAGCAGTTCTTC.

The J gene is TRBJ2-2, the V gene TRBV12-3 or TRBV12-4; D remains ambiguous. V lost 6 bases, J lost 3 bases, and 11 bases lay in between. This CDR3 has 14 residues. For the CDR3, the DNA is TGTGCCAGCAGCCTAGAGGTCCACACCGGGGAGCTGTTTTTT. Translating gives CASSLEVHTGELFF.

The chain is built from TRBV4-3 and TRBJ2-7; D is unclear. V dropped 4 bases and J dropped 1 base, with 11 bases sitting between them. The CDR3 loop spans 14 amino acids. Germline CDR1 LGHNA, CDR2 YSLEER. The DNA of the CDR3 is TGCGCCAGCAGCCCCGCGACGAGTTCCTACGAGCAGTACTTC. Encoded protein: CASSPATSSYEQYF.

The rearrangement links TRBV30 to TRBJ2-7; 9 bases map to TRBD2. Germline lookup yields CDR1 GTSNPN and CDR2 SVGIG (reference sequence). The CDR3 covers 15 residues. The junction had 7 bases not matched to a gene; V was cut back by 2 bases and J by 2 bases. DNA of the CDR3: TGTGCCTGGAGTCCAAGACTAGCGGTGGCCTACGAGCAGTACTTC. This sequence encodes CAWSPRLAVAYEQYF.

The count of this clonotype is one. The J gene is TRBJ2-1, the V gene TRBV29-1; D might be TRBD1 (5 bases). CDR3 length: 11 amino acids. The V and J ends lost 4 bases and 10 bases respectively, with 11 bases between them. CDR1 and CDR2 (germline): SQVTM, ANQGSEA. CDR3 coding DNA: TGCAGCGTTGGGGGCACAGTCGAGCAGTTCTTC. Translated, it gives CSVGGTVEQFF.

CDR3 sequence reads: CATSRGQNTGELFF. CDR3 nucleotides: TGTGCCACCAGCCGGGGACAGAACACCGGGGAGCTGTTTTTT. The J gene is TRBJ2-2, the V gene TRBV15; D is possibly TRBD1 (6 bases). Germline lookup yields CDR1 LNHNV and CDR2 YYDKDF (reference sequence). This CDR3 comprises 14 residues. Trimming pared 5 bases from V and 1 base from J, leaving 8 bases between.

The V and J genes are TRBV9 and TRBJ2-3, with D uncertain. Trimming took 0 bases from V and 0 from J, leaving 8 bases between them. The germline V gene has CDR1 SGDLS and CDR2 YYNGEE. The CDR3 loop spans 15 amino acids. The CDR3 coding sequence is TGTGCCAGCAGCGTAGGCTCCAGGAGCACAGATACGCAGTATTTT. It codes for CASSVGSRSTDTQYF.

This sequence joins TRBV12-3 or TRBV12-4 and TRBJ2-3, with unresolved D. Trimming removed 0 bases from V and 1 base from J, with 2 bases in between. The CDR3 has 13 amino acids. CDR3 nucleotide sequence: TGTGCCAGCAGTTTAGCACGCACAGATACGCAGTATTTT. Its protein product is CASSLARTDTQYF.

The V and J genes are TRBV7-9 and TRBJ2-1; possibly TRBD2 for D (5 bases). The CDR3 consists of 16 residues. V lost 3 bases and J 0 bases, leaving 12 bases between the germline ends. Looked up from germline, CDR1 is SEHNR and CDR2 is FQNEAQ (reference sequence). The CDR3 protein is CASSFLPGNSYNEQFF. The CDR3 region has the DNA TGTGCCAGCAGCTTCCTCCCCGGGAACTCCTACAATGAGCAGTTCTTC.

The chain joins TRBV20-1 to TRBJ2-7; TRBD2 might be the D (6 bases). Deletions cut 3 bases from V and 1 base from J, with 22 bases between. CDR3 length: 17 amino acids. In germline, CDR1 is DFQATT, CDR2 SNEGSKA (reference sequence). CDR3 coding DNA: TGCAGTGCTAGGACCCACGACTGGGGGGTTGCGTCCTACGAGCAGTACTTC. Translating gives CSARTHDWGVASYEQYF.

The chain combines TRBV19 with TRBJ2-2; 7 nucleotides match TRBD1. Germline values: CDR1 LNHDA, CDR2 SQIVND (reference sequence). The CDR3 has 15 residues. V shed 6 bases and J 0 bases; nucleotides not matched to a gene: 4. As DNA, the CDR3 is TGTGCCAGTAGAAGACAGGGCGCGAACACCGGGGAGCTGTTTTTT. Amino acids: CASRRQGANTGELFF. Combining the CDR3 with reference TRBV19 and TRBJ2-2 gives the whole variable domain DGGITQSPKYLFRKEGQNVTLSCEQNLNHDAMYWYRQDPGQGLRLIYYSQIVNDFQKGDIAEGYSVSREKKESFPLTVTSAQKNPTAFYLCASRRQGANTGELFFGEGSRLTVL.

The chain uses TRBV18 and TRBJ2-7; D is possibly TRBD1 (7 bases). The CDR3 is 19 amino acids. In germline, CDR1 is KGHSH, CDR2 LQKENI. The V and J ends lost 6 bases and 0 bases respectively, with 27 bases between them. In DNA form, the CDR3 reads TGTGCCAGCTCTGAACCCCGACAGGGTACACTAGCATCCTCCTACGAGCAGTACTTC. Translation: CASSEPRQGTLASSYEQYF.

The chain couples TRBV30 to TRBJ1-2; the match to TRBD1 covers 9 bases. From germline, CDR1 is GTSNPN and CDR2 SVGIG (reference sequence). The CDR3 spans 12 residues. Unmatched junction bases numbered 2, after V lost 5 bases and J lost 4 bases. For the CDR3, the DNA is TGTGCCTGGCCGGGACAGGGCTATGGCTACACCTTC. Protein product: CAWPGQGYGYTF.

CDR3 protein: CSVDRREGYGYTF. As DNA, the CDR3 is TGCAGCGTTGATCGTAGGGAGGGCTATGGCTACACCTTC. V is TRBV29-1 and J is TRBJ1-2; no clear D. The length of the CDR3 is 13 residues. The germline gives CDR1 SQVTM, CDR2 ANQGSEA. Trimming removed 3 bases from V and 4 bases from J, with 12 bases in between.

The J gene is TRBJ2-5, the V gene TRBV7-8; the D gene is possibly TRBD2 (7 bases). Germline V gives CDR1 SGHVS, CDR2 FQNEAQ. The CDR3 is 15 amino acids. V gave up 0 bases and J gave up 7 bases, with 15 bases separating them. Here the CDR3 reads CASSLAVGGQLTQYF. The CDR3 bases are TGTGCCAGCAGCTTAGCTGTGGGGGGGCAATTGACCCAGTACTTC.